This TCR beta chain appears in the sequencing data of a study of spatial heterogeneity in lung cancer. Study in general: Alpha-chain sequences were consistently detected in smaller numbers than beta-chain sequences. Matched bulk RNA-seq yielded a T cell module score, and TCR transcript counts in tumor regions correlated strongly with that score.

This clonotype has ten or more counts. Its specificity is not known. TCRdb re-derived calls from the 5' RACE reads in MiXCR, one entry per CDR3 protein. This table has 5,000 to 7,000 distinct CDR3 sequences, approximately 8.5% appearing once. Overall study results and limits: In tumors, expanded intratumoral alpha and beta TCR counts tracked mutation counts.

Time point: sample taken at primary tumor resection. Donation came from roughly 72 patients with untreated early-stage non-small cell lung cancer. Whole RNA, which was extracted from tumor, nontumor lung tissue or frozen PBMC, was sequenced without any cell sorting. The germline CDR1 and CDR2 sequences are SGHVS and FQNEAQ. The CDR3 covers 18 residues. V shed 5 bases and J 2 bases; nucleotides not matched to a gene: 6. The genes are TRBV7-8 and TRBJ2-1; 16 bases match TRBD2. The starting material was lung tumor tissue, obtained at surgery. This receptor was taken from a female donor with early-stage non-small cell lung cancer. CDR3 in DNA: TGTGCCAGCAGCCAAATAGGGACTAGCGGGGGGGCCTACAATGAGCAGTTCTTC. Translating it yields CASSQIGTSGGAYNEQFF.